This TCR beta chain was retrieved from a study of T cells in Graves' hyperthyroidism and ophthalmopathy. TCR beta CDR3 regions were amplified from RNA. HTBI primers were employed in a first-round RT-PCR of the TCR CDR3. TCRdb reanalysed the multiplex PCR reads using MiXCR and keeps one entry per CDR3 protein. This table holds about 590,000 distinct CDR3 sequences, 12% to 15% found once. Patients with uncontrolled infections, other autoimmune diseases, pregnancy or lactation were excluded. From germline, CDR1 is SGHRS and CDR2 YFSETQ. The CDR3 runs to 15 residues. Trimming stripped 0 bases from V and 3 bases from J, with 9 bases between.

Sequenced: blood. The V call is TRBV5-1, the J call TRBJ2-2, with D possibly TRBD1 on 6 matching bases. The receptor's source is a woman under 30 with Graves' ophthalmopathy. This CDR3 is CASSLGQADTGELFF. Here the CDR3 DNA reads TGCGCCAGCAGCTTGGGACAGGCGGACACCGGGGAGCTGTTTTTT. The entire variable domain, with the rest obtained from reference TRBV5-1 and TRBJ2-2, is as follows: KAGVTQTPRYLIKTRGQQVTLSCSPISGHRSVSWYQQTPGQGLQFLFEYFSETQRNKGNFPGRFSGRQFSNSRSEMNVSTLELGDSALYLCASSLGQADTGELFFGEGSRLTVL.